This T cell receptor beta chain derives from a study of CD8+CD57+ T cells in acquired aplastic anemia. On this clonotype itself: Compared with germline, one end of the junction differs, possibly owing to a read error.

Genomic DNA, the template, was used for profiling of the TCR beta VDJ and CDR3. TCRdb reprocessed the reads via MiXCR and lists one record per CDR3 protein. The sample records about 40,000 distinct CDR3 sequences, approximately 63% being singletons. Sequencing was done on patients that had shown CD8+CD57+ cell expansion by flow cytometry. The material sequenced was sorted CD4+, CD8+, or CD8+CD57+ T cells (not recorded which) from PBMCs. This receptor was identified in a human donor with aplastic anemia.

The CDR3 here is CASSETVVYEQHF. The CDR3 DNA is TGCGCCAGCAGTGAGACAGTCGTCTACGAGCAGCACTTC. The chain couples TRBV10-1 to TRBJ2-7; no definite D call. Germline V CDR1 and CDR2: WNHNN, SYGVQD (reference sequence). CDR3 size: 13 residues.